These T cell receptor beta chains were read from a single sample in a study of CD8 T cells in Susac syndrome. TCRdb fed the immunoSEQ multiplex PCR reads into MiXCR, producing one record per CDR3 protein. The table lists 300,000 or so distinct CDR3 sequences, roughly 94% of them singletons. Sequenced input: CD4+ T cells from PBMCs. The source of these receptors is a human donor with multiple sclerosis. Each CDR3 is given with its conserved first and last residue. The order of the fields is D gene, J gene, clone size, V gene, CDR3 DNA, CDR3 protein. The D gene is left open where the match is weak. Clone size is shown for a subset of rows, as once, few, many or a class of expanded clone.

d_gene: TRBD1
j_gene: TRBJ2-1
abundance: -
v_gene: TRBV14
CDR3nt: TGTGCCAGCAGCCTTATAACAGGGGCCTACAATGAGCAGTTCTTC
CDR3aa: CASSLITGAYNEQFF

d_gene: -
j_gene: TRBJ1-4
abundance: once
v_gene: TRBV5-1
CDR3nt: TGCGCCAGCGCCCCAGGCCCAACAACAGGGCGAAGTGAAAAACTGTTTTTT
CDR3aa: CASAPGPTTGRSEKLFF

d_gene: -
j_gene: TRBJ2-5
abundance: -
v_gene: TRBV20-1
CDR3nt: TGCAGTGCTAGATTTAGCGGCCAAGAGACCCAGTACTTC
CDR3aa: CSARFSGQETQYF

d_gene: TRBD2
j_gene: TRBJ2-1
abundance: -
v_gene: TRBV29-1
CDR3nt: TGCAGCGTTACGACTAGCGGTGCTCGTAATGAGCAGTTCTTC
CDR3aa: CSVTTSGARNEQFF

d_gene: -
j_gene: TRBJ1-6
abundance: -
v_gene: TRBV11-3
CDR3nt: TGTGCCAGCAGCCTGAACAGGAATAATTCACCCCTCCACTTT
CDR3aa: CASSLNRNNSPLHF

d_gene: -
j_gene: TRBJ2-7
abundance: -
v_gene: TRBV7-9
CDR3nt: TGTGCCAGCAGCTTAGAGTCTCGATCCGAGCAGTACTTC
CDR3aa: CASSLESRSEQYF

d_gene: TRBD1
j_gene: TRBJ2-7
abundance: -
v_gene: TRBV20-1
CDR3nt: TGCAGTGCTATATCGGACAGGGACGAGCAGTACTTC
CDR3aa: CSAISDRDEQYF

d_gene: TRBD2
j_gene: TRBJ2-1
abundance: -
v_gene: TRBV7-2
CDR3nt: TGTGCCAGCAGCTTAGCTGGACTAGCGGGAGACAATGAGCAGTTCTTC
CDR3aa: CASSLAGLAGDNEQFF

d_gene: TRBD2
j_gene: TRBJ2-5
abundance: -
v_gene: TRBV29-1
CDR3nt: TGCAGCGTTGGGACTAGCGGACAAGAGACCCAGTACTTC
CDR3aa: CSVGTSGQETQYF

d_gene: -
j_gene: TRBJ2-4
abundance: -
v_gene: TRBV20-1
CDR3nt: TGCAGTGCTGACCAAAACCTCGGCGGCATTCAGTACTTC
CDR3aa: CSADQNLGGIQYF

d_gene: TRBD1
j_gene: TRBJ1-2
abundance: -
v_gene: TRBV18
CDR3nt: TGTGCCAGCTCACCCGGGACAGCCCGAGCTAACTATGGCTACACCTTC
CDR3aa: CASSPGTARANYGYTF